What follows are 12 T cell receptor beta chains derived from one specimen sequenced in a study of shared clonotypes between healthy human individuals. Assay: immunoSEQ multiplex PCR; the TCRdb copy retains only in-frame clones and omits some. The repertoire has around 2.5 million clones, 93% of them found once; the top ten carry more than 0.35%. Sequencing input: naive CD4+ T cells from PBMCs. Subset denoted: CD45RA+ positively selected. The receptor source for this set is a man aged 18 to 29 in good health. Some clones in this sample may be carry-over from other donors' samples.

The V and J genes are TRBV10-3 and TRBJ2-2, with a tentative D call TRBD2 (5 bases). The CDR3 runs to 15 residues. Germline loops: CDR1 ENHRY, CDR2 SYGVKD. The V gene lost 10 bases and the J gene lost 2 bases, with 17 bases spanning the gap. Written as DNA, the CDR3 is TGTGCCAGCGCGGAGGTCATCCCTAACACCGGGGAGCTGTTTTTT. Protein: CASAEVIPNTGELFF.

Turning to this clone: The sample contains more than one DNA sequence encoding this CDR3. The CDR3 here is CASSLQGPYEQYF. CDR3 in DNA: TGTGCCAGCAGTTTACAGGGGCCCTACGAGCAGTACTTC. This sequence joins TRBV28 and TRBJ2-7; weak D call: TRBD1 (6 bases). Trimming removed 2 bases at V and 2 bases at J, with 7 bases between. In germline, CDR1 is MDHEN, CDR2 SYDVKM. The CDR3 is 13 residues long.

This sequence joins TRBV5-1 and TRBJ2-3; 8 bases line up with TRBD2. CDR1 is SGHRS and CDR2 is YFSETQ in the germline V gene. The CDR3 length is 17 residues. The junction had 9 bases not matched to a gene; V was cut back by 0 bases and J by 3 bases. CDR3 sequence: CASSLAVVAGKTDTQYF. CDR3 sequence (DNA): TGCGCCAGCAGCTTGGCCGTGGTAGCGGGGAAAACAGATACGCAGTATTTT.

For this clone: Additional DNA sequences in this sample encode the identical CDR3. The V call is TRBV30, the J call TRBJ2-1; 9 nucleotides line up with TRBD2. CDR3 length: 15 residues. Trimming at V came to 0 bases and at J to 4 bases, leaving 4 bases not matched to a gene. In germline, CDR1 is GTSNPN, CDR2 SVGIG (reference sequence). The DNA of the CDR3 is TGTGCCTGGAGTGTACAAGCGGGAGGTTACAATGAGCAGTTCTTC. Translation: CAWSVQAGGYNEQFF.

This clone has only one observation. The chain recombines TRBV27 with TRBJ2-7; a weak D match, TRBD1 (6 bases). The CDR3 has 15 residues. Trimming pared 3 bases from V and 3 bases from J, leaving 15 bases between. Germline V gene data show CDR1 as MNHEY and CDR2 as SMNVEV (reference sequence). In DNA form, the CDR3 reads TGTGCCAGCAGTTTCCGGTGGCAGGGGAACTACGAGCAGTACTTC. Translation: CASSFRWQGNYEQYF.

V gene TRBV21-1 combines with J gene TRBJ1-1; no check of the table's D call, TRBD1, against the DNA was made. TRBV21-1 counts as a pseudogene. This CDR3 has 18 amino acids. The chain's CDR3 is CASSKGGQGSTVNTEAFF. The DNA for the CDR3 is TGTGCCAGCAGCAAAGGGGGACAGGGCTCGACTGTGAACACTGAAGCTTTCTTT.

The rearrangement joins TRBV5-4 to TRBJ2-5; D unresolved. This CDR3 has 13 amino acids. Germline CDR1 is SGHNT and CDR2 is YYREEE (reference sequence). Between the trimmed V and J ends, which lost 0 bases and 4 bases, there was a span of 7 bases. DNA of the CDR3: TGTGCCAGCAGCTTGGTGATTTCAGAGACCCAGTACTTC. It encodes CASSLVISETQYF.

This chain joins TRBV18 and TRBJ2-7; perhaps TRBD1 as D (6 bases). Trimming cost V 5 bases and J 2 bases, with 10 bases left between them. Germline V gene lookup returns CDR1 KGHSH and CDR2 LQKENI. The CDR3 covers 13 residues. This CDR3 is CASSEGQTYEQYF. DNA of the CDR3: TGTGCCAGCTCAGAAGGACAGACCTACGAGCAGTACTTC.

V gene TRBV5-8 combines with J gene TRBJ2-3; possibly TRBD1 or TRBD2 for D (5 bases each). V lost 4 bases, J lost 2 bases, and 14 bases lay in between. The CDR3 covers 15 residues. The germline CDR1 and CDR2 sequences are SGHTS and YDEGEE. The CDR3 protein is CASSPMGTATDTQYF. Here the CDR3 DNA reads TGTGCCAGCAGCCCTATGGGGACGGCCACAGATACGCAGTATTTT. The whole variable domain, remainder taken from reference TRBV5-8 and TRBJ2-3, is EAGVTQSPTHLIKTRGQQATLRCSPISGHTSVYWYQQALGLGLQFLLWYDEGEERNRGNFPPRFSGRQFPNYSSELNVNALELEDSALYLCASSPMGTATDTQYFGPGTRLTVL.

The chain recombines TRBV19 with TRBJ1-1; TRBD1 aligns across 7 bases. V lost 5 bases and J lost 1; bases outside the gene matches: 13. Germline loops: CDR1 LNHDA, CDR2 SQIVND (reference sequence). The CDR3 spans 17 residues. CDR3 loop: CASSALGRGLPNTEAFF. The CDR3 DNA reads as TGTGCCAGTAGTGCCCTGGGGAGGGGGCTACCGAACACTGAAGCTTTCTTT.

The chain uses TRBV7-6 and TRBJ1-5; D gene uncertain. This CDR3 has 14 amino acids. Deletions cut 4 bases from V and 2 bases from J, with 9 bases between. Germline V CDR1 and CDR2: SGHVS, FNYEAQ. This CDR3 reads CASSSPSGNQPQHF. The CDR3 DNA reads TGTGCCAGCAGCTCCCCCAGTGGCAATCAGCCCCAGCATTTT.

The chain uses TRBV25-1 and TRBJ1-6; weak D call: TRBD1 (6 bases). The V end lost 5 bases, the J end lost 8 bases, and 13 bases lay between the germline ends. The CDR3 loop spans 14 amino acids. Germline values: CDR1 MGHDK, CDR2 SYGVNS. This CDR3 reads CASSPRGWDSPLHF. The CDR3 DNA follows: TGTGCCAGCAGTCCCAGGGGTTGGGATTCACCCCTCCACTTT.